This entry lists 27 T cell receptor beta chains sequenced from one sample in a study of cytomegalovirus exposure and HLA in healthy donors (dated by TCRdb to the late 2010s). Library generation was performed with the immunoSEQ multiplex PCR assay. The multiplex PCR relied on a mix of 60 forward primers for TCR Vbeta segments and 13 reverse primers for TCR Jbeta segments. What TCRdb holds here is the immuneACCESS table cut down to in-frame rearrangements. Part of the clones is not present; checked against another copy, under half of the missing clones reflect an unresolved V gene, and the others are unexplained. This sample has roughly 180,000 clones in its table, and more than 65% of those were observed once. Of the sample, roughly 1.5% is held by the ten largest clones. The source material was PBMCs. The source of these receptors is a male donor in good health and CMV-seronegative.

The chain couples TRBV30 to TRBJ2-5, with 12 bases fitting TRBD2. CDR1 and CDR2 from the germline V gene are GTSNPN and SVGIG (reference sequence). The CDR3 runs 15 residues. The chain's CDR3 is CAQTLAGGGAETQYF. In nucleotides, the CDR3 is TGTGCTCAAACACTAGCGGGAGGAGGTGCAGAGACCCAGTACTTC.

The chain combines TRBV6-5 with TRBJ2-7; weak D call: TRBD1 (7 bases). Germline-derived CDR1 and CDR2 are MNHEY and SVGAGI. The V end lost 0 bases, the J end lost 2 bases, and 14 bases lay between the germline ends. CDR3 length: 16 amino acids. CDR3 in DNA: TGTGCCAGCAGTTACTCGACCGCAGGGGGGACCTACGAGCAGTACTTC. This gives the protein CASSYSTAGGTYEQYF.

This rearrangement joins TRBV5-6 to TRBJ2-7; TRBD2 might be the D (7 bases). Germline CDR1 is SGHDT and CDR2 is YYEEEE. The CDR3 is 14 residues long. V was trimmed by 4 bases and J by 7 bases, leaving 18 bases between them. The chain's CDR3 is CASSPGGGAGEQYF. In DNA, the CDR3 is TGTGCCAGCAGCCCCGGCGGGGGCGCGGGGGAGCAGTACTTC.

The chain recombines TRBV9 with TRBJ2-5; maybe TRBD2 (7 bases). Trimming left V 0 bases short and J 5 bases short, with 23 bases between. Germline loops: CDR1 SGDLS, CDR2 YYNGEE. The CDR3 covers 18 residues. CDR3 in DNA: TGTGCCAGCAGCGTAGCTCCGGCCGGGGGGCTAGCGAGTGAGACCCAGTACTTC. Its protein product is CASSVAPAGGLASETQYF.

The V and J genes are TRBV2 and TRBJ2-5; TRBD1 matches 8 bases. The CDR3 totals 15 residues. CDR1 is SNHLY, CDR2 FYNNEI, per germline. V was clipped by 6 bases and J by 0 bases; unmatched bases: 6. The CDR3 nucleotides read TGTGCCAGCAGGAGGGACAGGCAGTACCAAGAGACCCAGTACTTC. Its protein product is CASRRDRQYQETQYF.

The chain carries TRBV28 and TRBJ2-5, with D possibly being TRBD2 (5 bases). The germline gives CDR1 MDHEN, CDR2 SYDVKM. The CDR3 extends over 13 amino acids. The V end lost 8 bases, the J end lost 3 bases, and 13 bases lay between the germline ends. The CDR3 sequence: CASRGEEEETQYF. CDR3 DNA: TGTGCCAGCCGGGGAGAAGAGGAAGAGACCCAGTACTTC.

This clone was seen a few times. V and J are TRBV28 and TRBJ2-3; no clear D. The germline V and J ends were trimmed by 8 bases and 2 bases, with 8 bases remaining between them. Germline CDR1 and CDR2: MDHEN and SYDVKM. The CDR3 runs 12 residues. CDR3 region: CASGDATDTQYF. The CDR3 DNA reads as TGTGCCAGCGGAGATGCCACAGATACGCAGTATTTT. Full variable domain (remainder filled in from reference TRBV28 and TRBJ2-3): DVKVTQSSRYLVKRTGEKVFLECVQDMDHENMFWYRQDPGLGLRLIYFSYDVKMKEKGDIPEGYSVSREKKERFSLILESASTNQTSMYLCASGDATDTQYFGPGTRLTVL.

The chain combines TRBV6-5 with TRBJ2-7; 9 bases line up with TRBD1. Germline V gives CDR1 MNHEY, CDR2 SVGAGI. The CDR3 covers 12 residues. V was pared by 5 bases and J by 6 bases, with 2 bases of the junction left unmatched. The DNA of the CDR3 is TGTGCCAGCAGTCCGACAGGGGGCGAGCAGTACTTC. Its protein is CASSPTGGEQYF.

V is TRBV25-1 and J is TRBJ2-7; TRBD2 agrees at 7 bases. V shed 4 bases and J 2 bases; nucleotides not matched to a gene: 8. The CDR3 is 15 residues long. Germline V gives CDR1 MGHDK, CDR2 SYGVNS. In DNA, the CDR3 is TGTGCCAGCAGTGGTACCCTGGGGGGGGCCTACGAGCAGTACTTC. As protein: CASSGTLGGAYEQYF.

Regarding this clone: A junction end diverges from the germline sequence, so it may reflect a read error. The V gene is TRBV11-1, the J gene TRBJ1-1; a possible D gene is TRBD1 (5 bases). The CDR3 has 12 amino acids. The germline V gene encodes CDR1 SGHAT and CDR2 FQDESV (reference sequence). For the CDR3, the DNA is TGTGCCAGCAGCTATGGGGCCACTGAAACTTTCTTT. It encodes CASSYGATETFF.

The chain employs TRBV28 and TRBJ2-7, with D perhaps matching TRBD1 (6 bases). The CDR3 sequence is 14 residues long. CDR1 MDHEN and CDR2 SYDVKM come from the germline V gene. Between the trimmed V and J ends, which lost 7 bases and 1 base, there was a span of 14 bases. CDR3 region: CASKETGGSYEQYF. The DNA of the CDR3 is TGTGCCAGCAAAGAGACAGGCGGGTCCTACGAGCAGTACTTC.

The chain links TRBV6-1 to TRBJ2-2; no firm D call. V lost 5 bases, J lost 5 bases, and 6 bases lay in between. Germline V gene sequence: CDR1 MNHNS, CDR2 SASEGT. CDR3 length: 12 amino acids. The CDR3 DNA follows: TGTGCCAGCAGTTCCCGTACCGGGGAGCTGTTTTTT. Its translation is CASSSRTGELFF.

This chain uses TRBV19 with TRBJ2-7, with a tentative D call TRBD1 (6 bases). V was shortened by 7 bases and J by 6 bases, with 10 bases between the two germline ends. Germline V gives CDR1 LNHDA, CDR2 SQIVND (reference sequence). This CDR3 comprises 11 residues. The CDR3 spells CASTSGVEQYF. The CDR3 nucleotides are TGTGCCAGTACCTCAGGGGTCGAGCAGTACTTC.

J is TRBJ2-7 and V is TRBV28, with TRBD1 matching 7 bases. Germline lookup yields CDR1 MDHEN and CDR2 SYDVKM. The CDR3 totals 14 residues. The ends lost 11 bases at V and 1 base at J; junction bases unmatched: 11. The CDR3 loop reads CAHNPTGSSYEQYF. CDR3 DNA sequence: TGTGCCCACAACCCGACAGGGTCGTCCTACGAGCAGTACTTC.

The rearrangement links TRBV9 to TRBJ1-1, with a tentative D call TRBD1 (5 bases). Per the germline V gene, CDR1 is SGDLS and CDR2 is YYNGEE. The length of the CDR3 is 15 residues. V lost 6 bases and J lost 3, with 18 bases in between. Here the CDR3 reads CASTPTGGRDTEAFF. The CDR3 DNA reads as TGTGCCAGCACCCCCACCGGGGGACGGGACACTGAAGCTTTCTTT.

The chain has TRBV11-2 and TRBJ1-4; 8 bases are a match to TRBD1. Trimming cost V 5 bases and J 7 bases; bases outside gene matches: 9. Germline V CDR1 and CDR2: SGHAT, FQNNGV. The CDR3 length is 15 residues. CDR3 loop: CASSPAGGGGEKLFF. As DNA, the CDR3 is TGTGCCAGCAGCCCAGCAGGGGGCGGCGGTGAAAAACTGTTTTTT.

J is TRBJ2-5 and V is TRBV19; 12 nucleotides match TRBD2. The V gene's germline CDR1 is LNHDA and CDR2 SQIVND (reference sequence). The CDR3 is 18 amino acids. The trim removed 1 base at V and 5 bases at J, leaving 11 bases unmatched. Here the CDR3 DNA reads TGTGCCAGTAGTATAGTCGCTAGCGGGAGGGGAGGCTATGAGACCCAGTACTTC. It yields the protein CASSIVASGRGGYETQYF.

This sequence joins TRBV2 and TRBJ2-5; 7 nucleotides match TRBD1. With V trimmed by 2 bases and J by 3 bases, 12 bases remained unmatched. In germline, CDR1 is SNHLY, CDR2 FYNNEI. CDR3 length equals 17 residues. The CDR3 spells CASSENVGRGIKETQYF. The CDR3 coding sequence is TGTGCCAGCAGTGAAAACGTCGGCAGGGGGATAAAAGAGACCCAGTACTTC.

This clone was counted a single time. The chain recombines TRBV11-2 with TRBJ2-2; a possible D gene is TRBD2 (5 bases). Germline loops: CDR1 SGHAT, CDR2 FQNNGV. The CDR3 covers 17 residues. The germline V and J ends were trimmed by 1 base and 1 base, with 13 bases remaining between them. CDR3 in DNA: TGTGCCAGCAGCTTAGTAGCTAGCATAGGGAACACCGGGGAGCTGTTTTTT. Protein: CASSLVASIGNTGELFF.

V is TRBV19 and J is TRBJ2-1; 8 bases fit TRBD2. V lost 8 bases and J lost 5; bases outside the gene matches: 14. CDR3 length: 16 amino acids. In germline, CDR1 is LNHDA, CDR2 SQIVND (reference sequence). The CDR3 sequence: CASSVVGGRRNNEQFF. The CDR3 DNA follows: TGTGCCAGTTCAGTCGTCGGCGGGAGGCGGAACAATGAGCAGTTCTTC.

The chain carries TRBV5-8 and TRBJ1-6, with TRBD1 matching over 11 bases. The CDR3 sequence is 15 residues long. V dropped 4 bases and J dropped 9; count of bases not matched to a gene: 6. Looked up from germline, CDR1 is SGHTS and CDR2 is YDEGEE. This CDR3 reads CASSQAGTGGSPLHF. Written as DNA, the CDR3 is TGTGCCAGCAGCCAAGCCGGGACAGGGGGTTCACCCCTCCACTTT.

This sequence joins TRBV29-1 and TRBJ1-2; D gene uncertain. The CDR3 length is 12 residues. The germline V gene encodes CDR1 SQVTM and CDR2 ANQGSEA. V was trimmed by 5 bases and J by 4 bases, leaving 11 bases between them. CDR3 DNA: TGCAGCGTTTTCGTGCGGGGCTATGGCTACACCTTC. Amino acid sequence: CSVFVRGYGYTF.

The V and J genes are TRBV27 and TRBJ2-7; 13 bases agree with TRBD2. V lost 3 bases and J lost 2; bases outside the gene matches: 4. Germline V lookup: CDR1 MNHEY, CDR2 SMNVEV (reference sequence). The CDR3 has 16 amino acids. CDR3 sequence reads: CASSFAGTSGTYEQYF. CDR3 nucleotides: TGTGCCAGCAGTTTCGCCGGGACTAGCGGGACCTACGAGCAGTACTTC.

This clone came up a few times. The rearrangement joins TRBV7-9 to TRBJ2-3, with 9 bases identical to TRBD1. Germline CDR1 and CDR2: SEHNR and FQNEAQ (reference sequence). This CDR3 is built from 17 residues. The V gene end was trimmed by 4 bases and the J gene end by 8 bases; junction bases not matched to a gene: 16. This chain's CDR3 is CASSSTSGTGLAGTQYF. DNA for the CDR3: TGTGCCAGCAGCTCTACCTCCGGGACAGGGCTGGCGGGTACGCAGTATTTT.

The CDR3 nucleotides read TGTGCCAGCAGCCTTACAGGTCGCAGGGGCGACACTGAAGCTTTCTTT. It specifies CASSLTGRRGDTEAFF. V gene TRBV7-9 combines with J gene TRBJ1-1; TRBD1 is a possible D gene (6 bases). Per germline, CDR1 SEHNR and CDR2 FQNEAQ (reference sequence). CDR3 size: 16 residues. The ends were cut back, 5 bases at V and 3 bases at J, with 19 bases in the middle.

The rearrangement uses TRBV5-1 and TRBJ2-3, with 9 bases identical to TRBD2. CDR1 and CDR2 (germline): SGHRS, YFSETQ. This CDR3 has 16 amino acids. V shed 1 base, J shed 4 bases, and the junction held 7 bases outside the gene matches. CDR3 bases: TGCGCCAGCAGCTTGCAGGCTAGCGGGGTGGCAGATACGCAGTATTTT. This encodes CASSLQASGVADTQYF.

This clone was seen a few times. The J gene is TRBJ1-5, the V gene TRBV6-1; no clear D. Germline loops: CDR1 MNHNS, CDR2 SASEGT. Between the trimmed V and J ends, which lost 0 bases and 5 bases, there was a span of 8 bases. This CDR3 has 14 residues. This CDR3 reads CASSEALRDQPQHF. CDR3 coding DNA: TGTGCCAGCAGTGAAGCGCTTCGGGATCAGCCCCAGCATTTT.